These 21 T cell receptor beta chains came from one sample sequenced in a study of blood T cell repertoires in COVID-19. Measured with immunoSEQ multiplex PCR; TCRdb has only the in-frame clones, and not every one. The sample lists 290,000 or so clones; about 89% were seen once. The sequenced material came from peripheral blood. The receptors originated from a young woman with COVID-19, enrolled during active disease.

The chain links TRBV9 to TRBJ2-7; D gene unclear. CDR3 length: 14 amino acids. V was pared by 0 bases and J by 6 bases, with 13 bases between. Germline lookup yields CDR1 SGDLS and CDR2 YYNGEE. The CDR3 loop reads CASSVGPRLGEQYF. Written as DNA, the CDR3 is TGTGCCAGCAGCGTAGGACCCAGGTTGGGCGAGCAGTACTTC.

V is TRBV5-4 and J is TRBJ2-1, with 7 positions matching TRBD1. The CDR3 sequence is 15 residues long. V was clipped by 4 bases and J by 0 bases; unmatched bases: 4. The V gene's germline CDR1 is SGHNT and CDR2 YYREEE (reference sequence). The CDR3 region has the DNA TGTGCCAGCAGCGGGGACAGTGGCTCCTACAATGAGCAGTTCTTC. Its protein product is CASSGDSGSYNEQFF. Drawing the rest from reference TRBV5-4 and TRBJ2-1, the complete variable domain is ETGVTQSPTHLIKTRGQQVTLRCSSQSGHNTVSWYQQALGQGPQFIFQYYREEENGRGNFPPRFSGLQFPNYSSELNVNALELDDSALYLCASSGDSGSYNEQFFGPGTRLTVL.

The chain joins TRBV5-1 to TRBJ2-3, with 10 bases matching TRBD2. The trim removed 4 bases at V and 0 bases at J, leaving 11 bases unmatched. The CDR3 consists of 18 residues. Germline CDR1 SGHRS, CDR2 YFSETQ. The CDR3 DNA is TGCGCCAGCAGCACCGCAAGGACTAGCGGTACTAGCACAGATACGCAGTATTTT. Encoded protein: CASSTARTSGTSTDTQYF.

The chain joins TRBV11-2 to TRBJ1-2, with TRBD1 as a possible D gene (6 bases). The germline V gene encodes CDR1 SGHAT and CDR2 FQNNGV. CDR3 length: 17 residues. With 0 bases removed from V and 1 base from J, the gap between germline ends came to 15 bases. CDR3 region: CASSLETPGDHNYGYTF. The CDR3 coding sequence is TGTGCCAGCAGCTTAGAGACGCCAGGGGACCATAACTATGGCTACACCTTC.

The chain links TRBV12-3 or TRBV12-4 to TRBJ1-1, with D possibly being TRBD1 (5 bases). V lost 6 bases to trimming and J lost 4 bases, with 6 bases between them. The CDR3 spans 11 residues. The CDR3 DNA is TGTGCCAGCAGCCAGGGCACTGAAGCTTTCTTT. Amino acids: CASSQGTEAFF.

The chain has TRBV7-9 and TRBJ2-7, with D perhaps matching TRBD2 (5 bases). V was trimmed by 1 base and J by 7 bases, leaving 11 bases between them. The CDR3 totals 13 residues. CDR1 SEHNR and CDR2 FQNEAQ come from the germline V gene (reference sequence). CDR3: CASSLEVGGEQYF. The CDR3 coding sequence is TGTGCCAGCAGCTTAGAGGTCGGCGGGGAGCAGTACTTC.

This rearrangement joins TRBV18 to TRBJ1-5; 7 bases match TRBD1. The CDR3 is made up of 15 amino acids. Trimming at V came to 2 bases and at J to 6 bases, leaving 7 bases not matched to a gene. Germline assignment: CDR1 KGHSH and CDR2 LQKENI. CDR3 loop: CASSPLQGLGQPQHF. The CDR3 DNA is TGTGCCAGCTCACCATTACAGGGGCTCGGTCAGCCCCAGCATTTT.

This clone was seen a handful of times. V and J are TRBV30 and TRBJ1-2; D remains unclear. The V gene lost 4 bases and the J gene lost 8 bases, with 17 bases spanning the gap. CDR3 length equals 13 residues. From germline, CDR1 is GTSNPN and CDR2 SVGIG (reference sequence). This CDR3 is CAWTKQLRRGYTF. In nucleotides, the CDR3 is TGTGCCTGGACTAAGCAACTAAGACGAGGCTACACCTTC.

The chain joins TRBV28 to TRBJ1-2, with 9 bases matching TRBD1. This CDR3 contains 15 residues. V lost 5 bases to trimming and J lost 5 bases; unmatched junction nucleotides: 9. Germline V CDR1 and CDR2: MDHEN, SYDVKM. Here the CDR3 DNA reads TGTGCCAGCAGTGAACCGGGACAGGGCGGTTATGGCTACACCTTC. Protein product: CASSEPGQGGYGYTF.

This clone showed up just once. V is TRBV18 and J is TRBJ2-7; D remains ambiguous. The CDR3 covers 14 residues. CDR1 and CDR2 from the germline V gene are KGHSH and LQKENI. Trimming stripped 5 bases from V and 2 bases from J, with 13 bases between. CDR3 protein: CASSSTPTAYEQYF. DNA of the CDR3: TGTGCCAGCTCATCAACACCTACAGCCTACGAGCAGTACTTC.

CDR3 nucleotide sequence: TGTGCCAGCAGCCAAGGGTTTCGCGGAGATACGCAGTATTTT. Its translation is CASSQGFRGDTQYF. This chain joins TRBV3-1 (or the pseudogene TRBV3-2) and TRBJ2-3, with D unclear. The CDR3 length is 14 residues. In germline, CDR1 is LGHDT, CDR2 YNNKEL (reference sequence). The V end lost 1 base, the J end lost 5 bases, and 10 bases lay between the germline ends.

This chain connects TRBV3-1 (or the pseudogene TRBV3-2) to TRBJ2-2; 9 bases match TRBD2. The V gene's germline CDR1 is LGHDT and CDR2 YNNKEL (reference sequence). This CDR3 region has 16 residues. Losses at the gene ends were 6 bases for V and 6 bases for J; bases not matched to a gene: 11. The CDR3, as DNA: TGTGCCAGCAGTCGTTCCGGGACTAGCTTTTCCGGGGAGCTGTTTTTT. It specifies CASSRSGTSFSGELFF.

The rearrangement joins TRBV29-1 to TRBJ1-1; D might be TRBD1 (6 bases). The CDR3 totals 12 residues. V dropped 7 bases and J dropped 4 bases, with 13 bases sitting between them. Germline CDR1 SQVTM, CDR2 ANQGSEA. The CDR3 nucleotides read TGCAGCGCCGGAGCGGGGGCCACTGAAGCTTTCTTT. As protein: CSAGAGATEAFF.

This sequence joins TRBV6-4 and TRBJ2-2; TRBD2 matches at 12 bases. The CDR3 length is 19 residues. With V trimmed by 2 bases and J by 9 bases, 16 bases remained unmatched. The germline CDR1 and CDR2 sequences are MRHNA and SNTAGT. CDR3 in DNA: TGTGCCAGCAGTGACAAGACTAGCGGGAGTGGAGATAGGTTCCGGGAGCTGTTTTTT. Translated, it gives CASSDKTSGSGDRFRELFF.

The chain couples TRBV5-1 to TRBJ2-1, with D possibly TRBD1 on 5 matching bases. Germline CDR1 SGHRS, CDR2 YFSETQ. Between the trimmed V and J ends, which lost 0 bases and 8 bases, there was a span of 18 bases. This CDR3 is 16 amino acids long. CDR3: CASSLEGRAVVDEQFF. DNA of the CDR3: TGCGCCAGCAGCTTGGAAGGCAGGGCGGTGGTCGATGAGCAGTTCTTC.

V usage is TRBV6-5 and J usage is TRBJ1-2; 9 positions match TRBD1. This CDR3 is 15 amino acids long. CDR1 MNHEY and CDR2 SVGAGI come from the germline V gene. Trimming removed 6 bases from V and 7 bases from J; junction bases left unmatched: 12. In DNA, the CDR3 is TGTGCCAGCAGGTACCCCCCGGGACAGGGACGTGGCTACACCTTC. Its protein is CASRYPPGQGRGYTF.

This clone turned up a few times. Other DNA variants within this sample encode the same CDR3. The V and J genes are TRBV30 and TRBJ1-1; D remains unclear. Trimming left V 0 bases short and J 1 base short, with 6 bases between. This CDR3 region has 13 residues. Germline values: CDR1 GTSNPN, CDR2 SVGIG (reference sequence). The CDR3 reads CAWSVRGNTEAFF. Here the CDR3 DNA reads TGTGCCTGGAGTGTACGAGGGAACACTGAAGCTTTCTTT.

The chain joins TRBV27 to TRBJ1-5; D perhaps matches TRBD1 (6 bases). V was trimmed by 3 bases and J by 5 bases, leaving 11 bases between them. CDR3 length equals 14 residues. In germline, CDR1 is MNHEY, CDR2 SMNVEV (reference sequence). The CDR3 sequence: CASSFARGYQPQHF. The CDR3 DNA follows: TGTGCCAGCAGTTTTGCCAGGGGATATCAGCCCCAGCATTTT.

The V gene is TRBV2, the J gene TRBJ1-2; 8 positions match TRBD1. The CDR3 covers 15 residues. Germline trimming cut 0 bases from V and 8 bases from J; bases unmatched to any gene: 8. Germline values: CDR1 SNHLY, CDR2 FYNNEI. DNA for the CDR3: TGTGCCAGCAGTGAAGCGCTTCGGACAGGGAAGGGCTACACCTTC. This translates into CASSEALRTGKGYTF. Using reference TRBV2 and TRBJ1-2 for the parts outside the CDR3, the full variable domain is EPEVTQTPSHQVTQMGQEVILRCVPISNHLYFYWYRQILGQKVEFLVSFYNNEISEKSEIFDDQFSVERPDGSNFTLKIRSTKLEDSAMYFCASSEALRTGKGYTFGSGTRLTVV.

The rearrangement uses TRBV9 and TRBJ1-3, with TRBD1 matching 9 bases. The CDR3 is 18 amino acids. V lost 3 bases to trimming and J lost 0 bases; unmatched junction nucleotides: 10. Germline V CDR1 and CDR2: SGDLS, YYNGEE. The CDR3 nucleotides are TGTGCCAGCAGCGCCGGGACAGGGAGTAGTGGCTCTGGAAACACCATATATTTT. It translates to CASSAGTGSSGSGNTIYF. The full variable domain, completed using reference TRBV9 and TRBJ1-3, is DSGVTQTPKHLITATGQRVTLRCSPRSGDLSVYWYQQSLDQGLQFLIQYYNGEERAKGNILERFSAQQFPDLHSELNLSSLELGDSALYFCASSAGTGSSGSGNTIYFGEGSWLTVV.

The V call is TRBV6-4, the J call TRBJ1-1, with 7 bases that match TRBD1. The germline V gene has CDR1 MRHNA and CDR2 SNTAGT. V dropped 2 bases and J dropped 3; count of bases not matched to a gene: 12. The length of the CDR3 is 17 residues. DNA of the CDR3: TGTGCCAGCAGTGACCCGGACAGGTTCAGAATACACACTGAAGCTTTCTTT. This encodes CASSDPDRFRIHTEAFF.